A selection of T cell receptor beta chains follows, all from one sample in a study of blood T cell repertoires in COVID-19. Repertoires were generated with immunoSEQ multiplex PCR, while TCRdb's copy carries only in-frame clones and drops some. The data hold about 190,000 clones, with 82% observed a single time. Sample: peripheral blood. Every receptor here comes from a woman between 55 and 75 years old with COVID-19, enrolled during active disease. CDR3s include the opening cysteine and the closing phenylalanine or tryptophan. The D gene is left open where the match is weak. The size of a clone is reported for some rows only, either as once, few or many, or as a class for expanded clones.

j_call d_call v_call clone_size cdr3_aa cdr3_nt
TRBJ2-5 TRBD2 TRBV7-6 . CASSSHGTTQETQYF TGTGCCAGCAGCTCCCATGGGACTACCCAAGAGACCCAGTACTTC
TRBJ1-6 TRBD1 TRBV11-1 . CASSLGAGGNSPLHF TGTGCCAGCAGCTTAGGGGCAGGGGGTAATTCACCCCTCCACTTT
TRBJ2-5 . TRBV5-1 . CASSLEYAGSRLQETQYF TGCGCCAGCAGCTTGGAGTATGCAGGGTCGAGGCTCCAAGAGACCCAGTACTTC
TRBJ2-3 TRBD1 TRBV28 . CASSLHGQGAGDTQYF TGTGCCAGCAGTCTTCACGGACAGGGGGCGGGAGATACGCAGTATTTT
TRBJ2-2 . TRBV6-5 . CASTAYANTGELFF TGTGCCAGCACTGCGTACGCGAACACCGGGGAGCTGTTTTTT
TRBJ1-1 . TRBV6-4 . CASSVTREGEAFF TGTGCCAGCAGCGTAACCAGGGAAGGTGAAGCTTTCTTT
TRBJ2-5 . TRBV7-9 few CASRPRGGENSAETQYF TGTGCCAGCAGGCCCAGGGGCGGTGAGAATTCGGCGGAGACCCAGTACTTC
TRBJ1-4 TRBD1 TRBV5-1 . CASSPQGRDEKLFF TGCGCCAGCAGCCCACAGGGGCGTGATGAAAAACTGTTTTTT
TRBJ2-5 TRBD2 TRBV29-1 . CSVEGGRDQETQYF TGCAGCGTTGAAGGCGGGAGGGACCAAGAGACCCAGTACTTC
TRBJ2-4 . TRBV7-2 . CASSFTAGLGKNIQYF TGTGCCAGCAGCTTCACGGCGGGACTCGGCAAAAACATTCAGTACTTC
TRBJ2-1 TRBD2 TRBV19 . CASSIVASGDNEQFF TGTGCCAGTAGTATAGTGGCTAGCGGAGACAATGAGCAGTTCTTC
TRBJ2-2 TRBD2 TRBV11-2 . CASSLLAGVGTGELFF TGTGCCAGCAGCTTACTAGCGGGAGTGGGGACCGGGGAGCTGTTTTTT
TRBJ1-6 . TRBV6-5 once CASSPDRTNSPLHF TGTGCCAGCAGTCCCGACAGGACTAATTCACCCCTCCACTTT
TRBJ2-7 TRBD2 TRBV5-6 . CASSRGTTSYEQYF TGTGCCAGCAGCCGAGGGACTACCTCCTACGAGCAGTACTTC
TRBJ2-2 . TRBV5-1 . CASSLATGNTGELFF TGCGCCAGCAGCTTAGCGACAGGGAACACCGGGGAGCTGTTTTTT
TRBJ1-5 . TRBV15 . CATSRARSGSNQPQHF TGTGCCACCAGCAGAGCTCGTAGTGGTAGCAATCAGCCCCAGCATTTT
TRBJ2-7 . TRBV5-1 few CASSPLRTGANEQYF TGCGCCAGTTCCCCCCTACGTACAGGTGCTAACGAGCAGTACTTC
TRBJ2-5 . TRBV9 . CASSVGGGALDGTQYF TGTGCCAGCAGCGTAGGGGGTGGGGCCCTGGATGGGACCCAGTACTTC
TRBJ2-7 TRBD2 TRBV11-2 . CASSETSGTTYEQYF TGTGCCAGCAGCGAGACTAGCGGGACTACCTACGAGCAGTACTTC
TRBJ2-1 TRBD2 TRBV7-8 . CASSLDSSGGARNEQFF TGTGCCAGCAGCTTAGACTCTAGCGGGGGGGCCAGGAATGAGCAGTTCTTC
TRBJ2-5 TRBD2 TRBV9 . CASSVGTSGRSHQETQYF TGTGCCAGCAGCGTAGGAACTAGCGGGAGGAGCCACCAAGAGACCCAGTACTTC
TRBJ1-2 . TRBV11-2 once CASQSERVGGYTF TGTGCCAGTCAGAGTGAGAGGGTCGGCGGCTACACCTTC
TRBJ2-1 . TRBV4-2 . CASSQRSAPDNEQFF TGTGCCAGCAGCCAAAGGAGCGCGCCGGACAATGAGCAGTTCTTC
TRBJ1-3 . TRBV27 . CASSVTGYSGNTIYF TGTGCCAGCAGTGTCACAGGCTACTCTGGAAACACCATATATTTT
TRBJ2-1 . TRBV29-1 . CSVDGAGAPFRDNEQFF TGCAGCGTTGACGGGGCAGGGGCTCCCTTTCGGGACAATGAGCAGTTCTTC
TRBJ1-1 . TRBV2 . CASSEEGRLTEAFF TGTGCCAGCAGTGAGGAGGGGAGGTTAACTGAAGCTTTCTTT
TRBJ1-5 . TRBV19 once CASSTYRDQPQHF TGTGCCAGTAGTACCTACAGGGATCAGCCCCAGCATTTT
TRBJ2-1 . TRBV11-3 once CASSLEKGTRQFF TGTGCCAGCAGCTTAGAAAAGGGGACACGGCAGTTCTTC
TRBJ2-1 TRBD1 TRBV24-1 . CATSDLPDRGRRNEQFF TGTGCCACCAGTGACCTCCCTGACAGGGGGAGGAGGAATGAGCAGTTCTTC
TRBJ2-1 . TRBV5-4 . CASSLAGGRYNEQFF TGTGCCAGCAGCTTGGCGGGGGGCAGATACAATGAGCAGTTCTTC
TRBJ1-1 . TRBV11-2 . CASSFLTLGEAFF TGTGCCAGCAGCTTTTTGACACTTGGGGAAGCTTTCTTT
TRBJ1-6 TRBD1 TRBV9 . CASSVTGAHNSPLHF TGTGCCAGCAGCGTAACAGGGGCGCACAATTCACCCCTCCACTTT
TRBJ1-2 . TRBV28 . CASIMTVARGGYTF TGTGCCAGCATCATGACGGTCGCCAGAGGTGGCTACACCTTC
TRBJ2-7 TRBD1 TRBV28 . CASSPTDRDEQYF TGTGCCAGCAGTCCCACCGACAGGGACGAGCAGTACTTC
TRBJ1-2 TRBD1 TRBV28 . CASSLRTGGYTF TGTGCCAGCAGTTTACGGACAGGAGGCTACACCTTC